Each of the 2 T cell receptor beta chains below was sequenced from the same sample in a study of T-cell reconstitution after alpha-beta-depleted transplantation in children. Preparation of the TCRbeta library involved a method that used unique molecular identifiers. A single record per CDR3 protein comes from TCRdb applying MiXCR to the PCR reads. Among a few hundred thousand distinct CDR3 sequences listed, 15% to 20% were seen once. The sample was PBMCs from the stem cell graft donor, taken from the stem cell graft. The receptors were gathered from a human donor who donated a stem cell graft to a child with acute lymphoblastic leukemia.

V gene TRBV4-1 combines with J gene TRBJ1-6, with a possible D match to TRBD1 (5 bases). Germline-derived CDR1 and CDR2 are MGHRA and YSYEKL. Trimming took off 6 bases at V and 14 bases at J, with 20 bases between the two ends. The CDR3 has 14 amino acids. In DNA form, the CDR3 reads TGCGCCAGCAGGAACCACAAGGGCCCAGGGACCCTCCACTTT. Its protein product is CASRNHKGPGTLHF.

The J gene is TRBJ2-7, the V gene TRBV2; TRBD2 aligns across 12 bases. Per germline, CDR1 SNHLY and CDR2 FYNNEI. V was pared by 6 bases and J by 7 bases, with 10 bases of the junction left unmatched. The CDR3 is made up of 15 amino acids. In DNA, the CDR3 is TGTGCCAGCAGGACCGGGACTAGCGGGCCCGGGGAGCAGTACTTC. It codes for CASRTGTSGPGEQYF. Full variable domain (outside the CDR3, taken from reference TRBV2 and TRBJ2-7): EPEVTQTPSHQVTQMGQEVILRCVPISNHLYFYWYRQILGQKVEFLVSFYNNEISEKSEIFDDQFSVERPDGSNFTLKIRSTKLEDSAMYFCASRTGTSGPGEQYFGPGTRLTVT.